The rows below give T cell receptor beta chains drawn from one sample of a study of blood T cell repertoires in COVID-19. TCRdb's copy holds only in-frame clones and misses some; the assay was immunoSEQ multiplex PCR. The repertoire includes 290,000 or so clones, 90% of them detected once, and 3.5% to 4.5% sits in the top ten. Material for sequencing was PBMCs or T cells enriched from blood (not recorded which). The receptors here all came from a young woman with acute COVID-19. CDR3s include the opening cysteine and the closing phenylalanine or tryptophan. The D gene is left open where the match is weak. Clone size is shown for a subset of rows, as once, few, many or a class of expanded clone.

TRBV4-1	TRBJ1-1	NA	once	CASSPTRHRTLNTEAFF	TGCGCCAGCAGCCCCACGAGGCACAGGACCCTGAACACTGAAGCTTTCTTT
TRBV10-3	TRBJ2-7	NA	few	CAIKNEGGKTYEQYF	TGTGCCATCAAAAACGAGGGAGGAAAAACCTACGAGCAGTACTTC
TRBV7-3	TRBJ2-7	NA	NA	CASSLHQGTLGEQYF	TGTGCCAGCAGCCTGCATCAGGGGACCTTAGGCGAGCAGTACTTC
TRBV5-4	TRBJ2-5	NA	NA	CASSFTVYQETQYF	TGTGCCAGCAGCTTTACTGTCTACCAAGAGACCCAGTACTTC
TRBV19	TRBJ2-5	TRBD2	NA	CASSMGLAGSQETQYF	TGTGCCAGTAGTATGGGACTAGCGGGCTCTCAAGAGACCCAGTACTTC
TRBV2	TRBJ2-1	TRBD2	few	CASSALLAGAYEQFF	TGTGCCAGCAGTGCATTACTAGCGGGAGCTTATGAGCAGTTCTTC
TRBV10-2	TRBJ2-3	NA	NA	CASSESPGASTDTQYF	TGCGCCAGCAGTGAGTCTCCAGGTGCTAGCACAGATACGCAGTATTTT
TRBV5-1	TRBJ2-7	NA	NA	CASSPGQGGINLAYEQYF	TGCGCCAGCAGCCCCGGACAGGGAGGGATTAACCTGGCCTACGAGCAGTACTTC
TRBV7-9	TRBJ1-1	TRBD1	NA	CASRTGTGMNTEAFF	TGTGCCAGCAGGACTGGGACAGGAATGAACACTGAAGCTTTCTTT
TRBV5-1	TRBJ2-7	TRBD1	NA	CASGPGQGAVYDEQYF	TGCGCCAGCGGCCCGGGACAGGGGGCGGTGTACGACGAGCAGTACTTC
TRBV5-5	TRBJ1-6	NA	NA	CASSWDSGSPLHF	TGTGCCAGCAGCTGGGACTCGGGGTCACCCCTCCACTTT
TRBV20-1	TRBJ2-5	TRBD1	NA	CSASGGQGVETQYF	TGCAGTGCTAGTGGGGGACAGGGTGTGGAGACCCAGTACTTC
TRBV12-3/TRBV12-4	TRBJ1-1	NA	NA	CASSLSGGTEAFF	TGTGCCAGCAGTTTGTCAGGAGGCACTGAAGCTTTCTTT
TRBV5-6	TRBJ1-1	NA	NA	CASSLRQREAFF	TGTGCCAGCAGCTTACGACAGCGTGAAGCTTTCTTT
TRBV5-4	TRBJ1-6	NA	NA	CASSWAGAQGRNSPLHF	TGTGCCAGCAGCTGGGCTGGGGCACAGGGACGGAATTCACCCCTCCACTTT
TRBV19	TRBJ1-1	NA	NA	CASQTNREREAFF	TGTGCCAGTCAGACGAACAGGGAGCGAGAAGCTTTCTTT
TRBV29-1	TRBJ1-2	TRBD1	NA	CSVGQGGYTF	TGCAGCGTTGGACAGGGTGGCTACACCTTC
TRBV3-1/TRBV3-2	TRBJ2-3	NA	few	CASSQVQGIADTQYF	TGTGCCAGCAGCCAAGTTCAGGGGATCGCAGATACGCAGTATTTT
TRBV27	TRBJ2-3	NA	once	CASSWGLITDTQYF	TGTGCCAGCAGTTGGGGACTGATCACAGATACGCAGTATTTT
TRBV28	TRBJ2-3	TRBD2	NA	CASSSPGLAGGLMGDTQYF	TGTGCCAGCAGTTCCCCCGGACTAGCGGGAGGTCTGATGGGGGATACGCAGTATTTT
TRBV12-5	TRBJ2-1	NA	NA	CASGADLYNEQFF	TGTGCTAGTGGTGCGGACTTATACAATGAGCAGTTCTTC
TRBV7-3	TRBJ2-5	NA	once	CASSFLIEETQYF	TGTGCCAGCAGCTTTTTAATAGAAGAGACCCAGTACTTC